This T cell receptor (beta chain) was sequenced in a study of vaccination effects on CD4 cells after COVID-19. Across the study: It was a median of 72 days after the second dose that post-vaccine samples were obtained. Study conclusions and caveats: Within healthy vaccinees, only 1 of 255 vaccine-induced clones displayed cross-reactivity with common cold coronaviruses. The study, lacking early post-infection timepoints, had few convalescent patients.

On this clone: The antigen is undetermined.

TCRdb's copy holds only in-frame clones and misses some; the assay was immunoSEQ multiplex PCR. The sample lists about 33,000 clones, around 80% occurring once. V lost 6 bases to trimming and J lost 11 bases, with 13 bases between them. The V gene's germline CDR1 is MDHEN and CDR2 SYDVKM. This CDR3 contains 12 residues. CD4+ T cells specific for antigen were expanded with viral peptide pools by the ViraFEST assay before sequencing. Following a roughly 9-day culture, CD4+ T cells were purified. The vaccine given was either BNT162b2 or mRNA-1273, in two doses. Researchers swapped half the medium for IL-2 medium on both days 3 and 7.

Sequenced material: CD4+ T cells from PBMCs cultured with HCoV-NL63 spike peptides, taken after COVID-19 vaccination. J is TRBJ1-4 and V is TRBV28; D is unclear. This clonotype was sampled from a human donor who received a COVID-19 vaccine. Some clones in this sample may be carry-over from other donors' samples. The CDR3 coding sequence is TGTGCCAGCAGATTTGTCTTGGGGAAACTGTTTTTT. Residues: CASRFVLGKLFF.